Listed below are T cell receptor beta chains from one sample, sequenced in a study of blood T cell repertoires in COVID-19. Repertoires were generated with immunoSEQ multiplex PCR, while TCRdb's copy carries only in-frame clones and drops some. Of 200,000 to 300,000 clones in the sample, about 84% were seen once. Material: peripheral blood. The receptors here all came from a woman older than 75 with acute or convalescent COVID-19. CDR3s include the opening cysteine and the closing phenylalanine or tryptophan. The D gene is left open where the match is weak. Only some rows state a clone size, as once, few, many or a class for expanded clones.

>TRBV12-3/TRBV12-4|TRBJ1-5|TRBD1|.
CASRDRENQPQHF
TGTGCCAGCAGGGACAGGGAGAATCAGCCCCAGCATTTT
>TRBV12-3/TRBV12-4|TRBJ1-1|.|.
CASSPGATEAFF
TGTGCCAGCAGCCCAGGGGCGACTGAAGCTTTCTTT
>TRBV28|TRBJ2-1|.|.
CASSLLRYNEQFF
TGTGCCAGCAGTTTACTGCGATACAATGAGCAGTTCTTC
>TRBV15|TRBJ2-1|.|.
CATSSLANHNEQFF
TGTGCCACCAGTTCACTAGCTAACCACAATGAGCAGTTCTTC
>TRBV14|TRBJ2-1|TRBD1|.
CASSQDRRKRQGPSNEQFF
TGTGCCAGCAGCCAAGATAGGAGGAAGAGACAGGGGCCTTCCAATGAGCAGTTCTTC
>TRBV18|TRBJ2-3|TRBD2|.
CASSFTSGGSRTDTQYF
TGTGCCAGCTCATTCACTAGCGGGGGGAGCCGCACAGATACGCAGTATTTT
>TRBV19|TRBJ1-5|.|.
CASSDAYGGNQPQHF
TGTGCCAGTAGTGACGCCTATGGAGGCAATCAGCCCCAGCATTTT
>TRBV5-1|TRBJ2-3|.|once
CASSLGAGSPDTQYF
TGCGCCAGCAGCTTGGGCGCGGGGAGCCCAGATACGCAGTATTTT
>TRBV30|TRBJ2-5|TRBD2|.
CAWRPSGSGETQYF
TGTGCCTGGAGGCCTAGCGGGAGCGGGGAGACCCAGTACTTC
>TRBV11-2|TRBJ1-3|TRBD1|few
CASSLYTTGVPGNTIYF
TGTGCCAGCAGCTTGTATACAACAGGGGTCCCTGGAAACACCATATATTTT
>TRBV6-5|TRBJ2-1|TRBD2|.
CASSYRWGGGDEQFF
TGTGCCAGCAGTTACAGGTGGGGGGGTGGGGATGAGCAGTTCTTC
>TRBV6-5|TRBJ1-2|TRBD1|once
CASRAYTGTDYGYTF
TGTGCCAGCAGAGCCTACACCGGGACAGACTATGGCTACACCTTC
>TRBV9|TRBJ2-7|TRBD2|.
CASSVDGGGLIYEQYF
TGTGCCAGCAGCGTGGATGGGGGGGGTCTCATCTACGAGCAGTACTTC
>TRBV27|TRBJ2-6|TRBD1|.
CASSQPGQVANSGANVLTF
TGTGCCAGCAGTCAACCGGGACAGGTCGCGAATTCTGGGGCCAACGTCCTGACTTTC
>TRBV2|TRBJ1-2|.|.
CASSLLGSANGYTF
TGTGCCAGCAGCCTCCTAGGCTCCGCAAACGGCTACACCTTC
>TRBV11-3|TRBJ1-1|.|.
CASSLDRGTEAFF
TGTGCCAGCAGCTTAGATAGAGGCACTGAAGCTTTCTTT
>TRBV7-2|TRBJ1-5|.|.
CASSLASSFNQPQHF
TGTGCCAGCAGCTTAGCATCCAGTTTCAATCAGCCCCAGCATTTT